What follows are 7 T cell receptor beta chains derived from one specimen sequenced in a study of CD8 T cells in Susac syndrome. About 0.45 to 1 ug RNA was reverse transcribed with random hexamers. MiXCR was run by TCRdb on the immunoSEQ multiplex PCR reads, yielding one entry per CDR3 protein. The sample has roughly 130,000 distinct CDR3 sequences; roughly 94% are singletons. The specimen was CD8+ T cells from PBMCs. These receptor sequences come from a human donor with Susac syndrome.

The J gene is TRBJ2-1, the V gene TRBV7-9; 7 bases agree with TRBD2. The CDR3 is 13 residues long. V shed 1 base and J 11 bases; nucleotides not matched to a gene: 5. The germline V gene encodes CDR1 SEHNR and CDR2 FQNEAQ (reference sequence). The CDR3 protein is CASSLGGGSQQFF. The DNA for the CDR3 is TGTGCCAGCAGCTTAGGGGGGGGATCCCAGCAGTTCTTC.

This chain uses TRBV3-1 with TRBJ2-1; 9 positions match TRBD2. CDR3 length: 16 residues. CDR1 LGHDT and CDR2 YNNKEL come from the germline V gene (reference sequence). The V segment lost 5 bases and the J segment 4 bases; nucleotides outside the gene matches: 9. The CDR3 sequence: CASSSSSGAYYNEQFF. The CDR3 DNA reads as TGTGCCAGCAGCTCCTCTAGCGGGGCGTATTACAATGAGCAGTTCTTC.

The rearrangement joins TRBV29-1 to TRBJ1-2; TRBD1 aligns across 7 bases. V was pared by 6 bases and J by 7 bases, with 8 bases of the junction left unmatched. The germline CDR1 and CDR2 sequences are SQVTM and ANQGSEA. The CDR3 runs 12 residues. The CDR3 DNA reads TGCAGCGTGGAGACAGGGATCTTTGGCTACACCTTC. It codes for CSVETGIFGYTF.

The rearrangement links TRBV29-1 to TRBJ2-3; no clear D gene. Germline V gene lookup returns CDR1 SQVTM and CDR2 ANQGSEA. The CDR3 spans 14 residues. V lost 1 base to trimming and J lost 5 bases, with 13 bases between them. The CDR3 is CSVEGDPGGDTQYF. The DNA of the CDR3 is TGCAGCGTTGAAGGCGACCCAGGTGGAGATACGCAGTATTTT.

V gene TRBV5-1 combines with J gene TRBJ2-1; the match to TRBD1 covers 8 bases. Germline V gene data show CDR1 as SGHRS and CDR2 as YFSETQ. The CDR3 consists of 15 residues. J gave up 7 bases and V 0 bases, and 6 bases lay outside the gene matches. In nucleotides, the CDR3 is TGCGCCAGCAGCTTGGCCCAGGGGGCGAGGAATGAGCAGTTCTTC. Translation: CASSLAQGARNEQFF.

The chain combines TRBV27 with TRBJ1-2; 7 bases are shared with TRBD1. The J segment lost 7 bases and the V segment lost 5 bases, leaving 7 bases of the junction unmatched. The CDR3 runs 13 residues. Germline V CDR1 and CDR2: MNHEY, SMNVEV (reference sequence). The CDR3 sequence is CASSPYTGVGYTF. DNA for the CDR3: TGTGCCAGCAGTCCCTACACAGGGGTTGGCTACACCTTC.

In this sample, this clonotype turned up once. This sequence joins TRBV7-3 and TRBJ2-1; the D gene could be TRBD1 or TRBD2 (7 bases each). CDR1 SGHTA and CDR2 FQGTGA come from the germline V gene. Trimming stripped 5 bases from V and 9 bases from J, with 23 bases between. The CDR3 is made up of 16 amino acids. The CDR3 sequence: CASSTLGPGGDGEQFF. CDR3 sequence (DNA): TGTGCCAGCAGCACCCTAGGGCCAGGGGGGGACGGTGAGCAGTTCTTC.